A selection of T cell receptor beta chains follows, all from one sample in a study of blood T cell repertoires in COVID-19. Repertoires were generated with immunoSEQ multiplex PCR, while TCRdb's copy carries only in-frame clones and drops some. The profile shows 300,000 to 350,000 clones, around 90% of them singletons. The material sequenced was peripheral blood. The origin of the receptors is a woman aged 30 to 39 with COVID-19, enrolled during active disease. The conserved cysteine and the conserved F or W are not part of the CDR3 here.

V: TRBV5-8; length: 17; CDR3: ASRNAQGAAHARGGPLH
V: TRBV19; length: 16; CDR3: ASSRAGESSGASYEQY
V: TRBV5-6; length: 10; CDR3: ASSPRGGFLT
V: TRBV27; length: 15; CDR3: ASSLSQGGVWTGELF
V: TRBV27; length: 13; CDR3: ASRPQGTDPYEQY
V: TRBV19; length: 14; CDR3: ASREGFWGGDTEAF
V: TRBV5-1; length: 13; CDR3: ASSLWGDRGDGYT
V: TRBV11-2; length: 12; CDR3: ASSLARTFNEQF
V: TRBV6-5; length: 12; CDR3: ATTPQGARGEQF
V: TRBV7-9; length: 13; CDR3: ASSLVRDFQETQY
V: TRBV10-1; length: 10; CDR3: ASSEGETGYT
V: TRBV3-1/TRBV3-2; length: 13; CDR3: ASSHRDRSTDTQY
V: TRBV7-8; length: 12; CDR3: ASSPRDRMTEAF
V: TRBV5-4; length: 11; CDR3: ASSLEVSSEQF
V: TRBV12-3/TRBV12-4; length: 10; CDR3: ASSQTGDEQF
V: TRBV5-1; length: 13; CDR3: ARGRTGRPCYEQY